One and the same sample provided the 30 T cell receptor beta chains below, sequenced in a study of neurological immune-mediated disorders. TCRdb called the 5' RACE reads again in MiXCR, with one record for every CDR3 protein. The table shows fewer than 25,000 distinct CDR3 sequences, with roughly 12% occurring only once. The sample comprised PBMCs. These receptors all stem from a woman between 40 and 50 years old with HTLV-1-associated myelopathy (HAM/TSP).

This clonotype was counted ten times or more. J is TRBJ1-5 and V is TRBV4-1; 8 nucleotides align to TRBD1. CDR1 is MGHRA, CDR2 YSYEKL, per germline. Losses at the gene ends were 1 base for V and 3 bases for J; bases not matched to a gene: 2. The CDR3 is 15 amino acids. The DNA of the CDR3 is TGCGCCAGCAGCCAAGCGGACAGGGACAATCAGCCCCAGCATTTT. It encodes CASSQADRDNQPQHF.

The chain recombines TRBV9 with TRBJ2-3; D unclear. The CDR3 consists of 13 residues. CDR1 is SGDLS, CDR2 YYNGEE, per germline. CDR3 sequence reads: CNSSVGAADTQYF. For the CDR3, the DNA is TGTAACAGCAGCGTAGGAGCCGCAGATACGCAGTATTTT.

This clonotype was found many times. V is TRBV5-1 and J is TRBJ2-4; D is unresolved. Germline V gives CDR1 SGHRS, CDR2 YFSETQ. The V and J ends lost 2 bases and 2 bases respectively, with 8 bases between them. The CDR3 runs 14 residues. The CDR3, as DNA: TGCGCCAGCAGCTTTGGCCAGACCAAAAACATTCAGTACTTC. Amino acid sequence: CASSFGQTKNIQYF.

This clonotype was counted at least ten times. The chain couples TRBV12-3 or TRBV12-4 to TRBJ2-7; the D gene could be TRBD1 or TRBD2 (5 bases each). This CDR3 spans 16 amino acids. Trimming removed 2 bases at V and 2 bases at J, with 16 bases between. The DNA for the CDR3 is TGTGCCAGCAGTTTAATAGCCCTCGAGGGGACCTACGAGCAGTACGTC. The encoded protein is CASSLIALEGTYEQYV.

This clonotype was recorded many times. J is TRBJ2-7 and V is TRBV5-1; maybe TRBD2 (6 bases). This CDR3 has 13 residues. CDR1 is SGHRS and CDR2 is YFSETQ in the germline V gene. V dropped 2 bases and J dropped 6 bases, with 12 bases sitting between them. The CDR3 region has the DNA TGCGCCAGCAGCTTCCGACTAGAGGGCGAGCAGTACTTC. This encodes CASSFRLEGEQYF.

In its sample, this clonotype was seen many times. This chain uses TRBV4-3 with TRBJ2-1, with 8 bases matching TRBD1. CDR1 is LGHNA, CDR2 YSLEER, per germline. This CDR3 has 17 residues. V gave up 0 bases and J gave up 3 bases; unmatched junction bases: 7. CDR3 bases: TGCGCCAGCAGCCAAGATCCCGCAGGGGGCGTCTACAATGAGCAGTTCTTC. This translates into CASSQDPAGGVYNEQFF.

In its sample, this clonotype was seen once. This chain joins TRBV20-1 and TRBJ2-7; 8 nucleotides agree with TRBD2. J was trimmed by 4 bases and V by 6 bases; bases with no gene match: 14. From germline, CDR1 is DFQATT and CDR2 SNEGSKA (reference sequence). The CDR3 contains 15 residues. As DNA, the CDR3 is TGCAGTGCCCCCTTTCGGGGGGGGTGCATATACGAGCAGTACTTC. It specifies CSAPFRGGCIYEQYF.

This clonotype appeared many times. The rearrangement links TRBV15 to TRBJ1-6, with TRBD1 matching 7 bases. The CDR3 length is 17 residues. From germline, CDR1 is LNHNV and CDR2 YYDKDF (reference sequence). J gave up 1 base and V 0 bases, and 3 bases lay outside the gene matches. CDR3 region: CATSRDTGVSYNSPLHF. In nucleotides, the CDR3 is TGTGCCACCAGCAGAGATACAGGGGTATCCTATAATTCACCCCTCCACTTT.

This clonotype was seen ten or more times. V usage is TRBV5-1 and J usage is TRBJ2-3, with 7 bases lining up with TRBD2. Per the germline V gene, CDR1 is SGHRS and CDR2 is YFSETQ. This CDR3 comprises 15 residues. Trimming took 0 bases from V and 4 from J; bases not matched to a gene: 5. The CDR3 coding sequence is TGCGCCAGCAGCTTGGGACTAGCCGGGTCAGATACGCAGTATTTT. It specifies CASSLGLAGSDTQYF.

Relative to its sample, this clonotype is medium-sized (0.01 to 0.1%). The CDR3: CASSLTGTYNYEQYF. The CDR3 DNA reads as TGCGCCAGCAGCCTAACCGGGACTTATAACTACGAGCAGTACTTC. The rearrangement uses TRBV5-1 and TRBJ2-7; perhaps TRBD2 as D (6 bases). V lost 4 bases to trimming and J lost 3 bases, with 17 bases between them. Germline V CDR1 and CDR2: SGHRS, YFSETQ. CDR3 length equals 15 residues.

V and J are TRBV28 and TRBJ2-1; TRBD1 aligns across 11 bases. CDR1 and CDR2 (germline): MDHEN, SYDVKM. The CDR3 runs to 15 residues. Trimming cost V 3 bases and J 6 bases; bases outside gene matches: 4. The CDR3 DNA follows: TGTGCCAGCAGTTTTGGACAGGGGGCGACCAATGAGCAGTTCTTC. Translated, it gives CASSFGQGATNEQFF.

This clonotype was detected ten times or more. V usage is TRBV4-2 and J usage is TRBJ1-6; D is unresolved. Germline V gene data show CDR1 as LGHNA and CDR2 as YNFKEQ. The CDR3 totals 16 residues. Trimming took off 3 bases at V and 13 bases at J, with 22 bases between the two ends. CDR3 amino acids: CASSQLAAGGIHPLHF. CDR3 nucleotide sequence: TGTGCCAGCAGCCAGCTAGCGGCCGGCGGGATTCACCCCCTCCACTTT.

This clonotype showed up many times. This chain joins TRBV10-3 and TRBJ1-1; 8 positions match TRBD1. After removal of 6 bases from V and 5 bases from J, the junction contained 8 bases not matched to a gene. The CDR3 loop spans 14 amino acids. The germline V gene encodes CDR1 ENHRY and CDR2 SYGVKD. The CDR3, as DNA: TGTGCCATCAGAAACGGACAGGGAGGAACTGAAGCTTTCTTT. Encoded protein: CAIRNGQGGTEAFF.

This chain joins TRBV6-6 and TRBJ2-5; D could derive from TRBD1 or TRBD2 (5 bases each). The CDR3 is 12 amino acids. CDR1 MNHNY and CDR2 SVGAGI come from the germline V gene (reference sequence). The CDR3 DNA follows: TGTACCGGGGACGGCGGTCGGGGGACCCAGTACTTC. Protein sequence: CTGDGGRGTQYF.

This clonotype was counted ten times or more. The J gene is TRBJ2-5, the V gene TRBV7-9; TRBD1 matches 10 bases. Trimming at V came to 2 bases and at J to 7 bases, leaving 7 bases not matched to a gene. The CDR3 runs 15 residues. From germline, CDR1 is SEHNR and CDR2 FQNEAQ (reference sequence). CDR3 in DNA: TGTGCCAGCAGCTTATCCGTGGACAGGGGGGGGACCCAGTACTTC. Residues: CASSLSVDRGGTQYF.

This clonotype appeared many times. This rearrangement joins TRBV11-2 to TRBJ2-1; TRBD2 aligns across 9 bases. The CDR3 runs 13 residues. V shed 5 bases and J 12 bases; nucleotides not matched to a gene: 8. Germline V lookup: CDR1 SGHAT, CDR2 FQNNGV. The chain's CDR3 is CASSDSGGGSQFF. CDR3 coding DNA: TGTGCCAGCAGCGATAGCGGGGGAGGATCGCAGTTCTTC.

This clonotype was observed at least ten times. In DNA form, the CDR3 reads TGTGCCAGCAGCCGCGGGGGAGCCAGCACAGATACGCAGTATTTT. Its protein product is CASSRGGASTDTQYF. This chain connects TRBV7-6 to TRBJ2-3; TRBD2 matches at 7 bases. Germline CDR1 SGHVS, CDR2 FNYEAQ. The trim removed 5 bases at V and 0 bases at J, leaving 5 bases unmatched. The CDR3 length is 15 residues.

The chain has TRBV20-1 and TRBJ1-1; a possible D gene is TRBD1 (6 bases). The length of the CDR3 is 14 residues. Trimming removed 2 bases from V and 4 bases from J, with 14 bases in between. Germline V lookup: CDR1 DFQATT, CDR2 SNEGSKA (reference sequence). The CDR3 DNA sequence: TGCAGTGCTAGAAATCAGGGGCGAGCCACTGAAGCTTTCTTT. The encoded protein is CSARNQGRATEAFF.

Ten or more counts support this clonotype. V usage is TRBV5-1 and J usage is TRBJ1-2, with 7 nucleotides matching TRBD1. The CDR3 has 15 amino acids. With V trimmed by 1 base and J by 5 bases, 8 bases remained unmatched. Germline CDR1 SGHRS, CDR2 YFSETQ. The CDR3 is CASSLYDREIYGYTF. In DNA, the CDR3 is TGCGCCAGCAGCTTGTATGACAGGGAGATTTATGGCTACACCTTC. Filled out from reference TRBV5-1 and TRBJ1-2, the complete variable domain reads KAGVTQTPRYLIKTRGQQVTLSCSPISGHRSVSWYQQTPGQGLQFLFEYFSETQRNKGNFPGRFSGRQFSNSRSEMNVSTLELGDSALYLCASSLYDREIYGYTFGSGTRLTVV.

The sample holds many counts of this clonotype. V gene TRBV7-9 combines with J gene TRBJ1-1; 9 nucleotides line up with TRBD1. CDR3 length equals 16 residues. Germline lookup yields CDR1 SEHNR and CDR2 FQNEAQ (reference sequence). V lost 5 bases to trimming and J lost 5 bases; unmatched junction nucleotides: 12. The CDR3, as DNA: TGTGCCAGCAGCCCTAACACCGGGACAGGGAGAACTGAAGCTTTCTTT. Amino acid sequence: CASSPNTGTGRTEAFF.

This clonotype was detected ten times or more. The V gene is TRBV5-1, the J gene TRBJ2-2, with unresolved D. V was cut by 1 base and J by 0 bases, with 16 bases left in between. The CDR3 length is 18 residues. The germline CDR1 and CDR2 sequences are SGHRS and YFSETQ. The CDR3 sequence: CASSLYLAAEANTGELFF. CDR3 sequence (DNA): TGCGCCAGCAGCTTGTACCTCGCCGCGGAAGCGAACACCGGGGAGCTGTTTTTT.

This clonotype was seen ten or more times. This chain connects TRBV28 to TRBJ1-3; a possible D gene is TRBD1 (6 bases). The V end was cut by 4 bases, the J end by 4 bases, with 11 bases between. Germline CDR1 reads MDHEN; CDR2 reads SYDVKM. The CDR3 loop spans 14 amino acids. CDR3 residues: CASSSGGVGNTIYF. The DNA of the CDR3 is TGTGCCAGCAGTTCCGGGGGCGTCGGAAACACCATATATTTT.

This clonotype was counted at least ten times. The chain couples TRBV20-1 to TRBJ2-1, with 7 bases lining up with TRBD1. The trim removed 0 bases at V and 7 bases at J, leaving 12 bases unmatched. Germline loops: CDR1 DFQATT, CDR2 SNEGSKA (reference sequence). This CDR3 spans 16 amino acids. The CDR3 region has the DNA TGCAGTGCTAGAGATTTCCGCCAGGGGGTTAGAAATGAGCAGTTCTTC. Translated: CSARDFRQGVRNEQFF.

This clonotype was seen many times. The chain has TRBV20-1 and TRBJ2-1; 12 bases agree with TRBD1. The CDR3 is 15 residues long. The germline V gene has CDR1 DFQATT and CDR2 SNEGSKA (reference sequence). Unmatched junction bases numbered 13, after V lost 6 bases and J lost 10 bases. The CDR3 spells CSAPRGGQGAREQFF. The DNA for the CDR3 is TGCAGTGCCCCCAGGGGGGGACAGGGGGCAAGGGAGCAGTTCTTC.

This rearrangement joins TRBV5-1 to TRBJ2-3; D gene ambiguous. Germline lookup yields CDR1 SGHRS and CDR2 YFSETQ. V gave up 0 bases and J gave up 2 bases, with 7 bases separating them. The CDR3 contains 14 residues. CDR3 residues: CASSLVAITDTQYF. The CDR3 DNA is TGCGCCAGCAGCTTGGTGGCCATCACAGATACGCAGTATTTT.

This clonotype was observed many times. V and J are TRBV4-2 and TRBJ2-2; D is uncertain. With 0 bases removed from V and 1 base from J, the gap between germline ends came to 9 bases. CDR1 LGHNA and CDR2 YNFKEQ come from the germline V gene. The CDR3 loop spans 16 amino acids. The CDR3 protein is CASSQDSQKNTGELFF. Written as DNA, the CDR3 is TGTGCCAGCAGCCAAGACAGTCAGAAGAACACCGGGGAGCTGTTTTTT.

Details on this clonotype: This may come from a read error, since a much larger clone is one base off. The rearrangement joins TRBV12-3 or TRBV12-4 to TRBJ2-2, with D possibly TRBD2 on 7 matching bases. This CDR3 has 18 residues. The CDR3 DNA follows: TGTGCCAGCAGCCTGCAGGGAGGGGGGGCGATGGATACCGTGGAGCTGTTTTTT. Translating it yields CASSLQGGGAMDTVELFF.

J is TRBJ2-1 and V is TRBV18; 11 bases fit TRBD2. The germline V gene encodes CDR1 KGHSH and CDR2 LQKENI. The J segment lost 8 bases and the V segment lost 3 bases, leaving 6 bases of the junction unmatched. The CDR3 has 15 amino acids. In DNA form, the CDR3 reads TGTGCCAGCTCACCCGGGACTAGCGGAGTCGATGAGCAGTTCTTC. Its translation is CASSPGTSGVDEQFF.

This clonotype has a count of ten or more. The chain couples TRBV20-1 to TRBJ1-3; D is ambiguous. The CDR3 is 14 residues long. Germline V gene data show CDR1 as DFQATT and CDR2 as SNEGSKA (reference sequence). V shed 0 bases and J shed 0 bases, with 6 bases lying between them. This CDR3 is CSARDRVSGNTIYF. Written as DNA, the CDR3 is TGCAGTGCTAGAGATCGTGTCTCTGGAAACACCATATATTTT.

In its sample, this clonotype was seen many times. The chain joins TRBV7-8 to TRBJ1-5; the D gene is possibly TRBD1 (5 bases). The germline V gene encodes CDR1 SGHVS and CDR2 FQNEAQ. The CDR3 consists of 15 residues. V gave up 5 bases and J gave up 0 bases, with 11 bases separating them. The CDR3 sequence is CASSVDSYSNQPQHF. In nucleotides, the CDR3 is TGTGCCAGCAGCGTTGACAGTTATAGCAATCAGCCCCAGCATTTT.